One sample yielded the 8 T cell receptor beta chains listed below, sequenced in a study of yellow fever vaccine responses in identical twins. From the RT-PCR reads, TCRdb called clonotypes with MiXCR, one entry per CDR3 protein. The table shows around 660 distinct CDR3 sequences, with roughly 78% occurring only once. The material sequenced was T cells from blood (PBMCs), unsorted or a sorted subset (not recorded which), taken before or after yellow fever vaccination (not recorded which). These receptors were taken from a female donor who received the yellow fever vaccine.

V and J are TRBV11-2 and TRBJ2-3; D may be TRBD1 (6 bases). Between the trimmed V and J ends, which lost 3 bases and 1 base, there was a span of 14 bases. Germline V CDR1 and CDR2: SGHAT, FQNNGV. The CDR3 is 16 amino acids. The CDR3: CASSFVWGRGTDTQYF. Here the CDR3 DNA reads TGTGCCAGCAGCTTTGTATGGGGGCGGGGCACAGATACGCAGTATTTT. The complete variable domain, with remaining parts taken from reference TRBV11-2 and TRBJ2-3, reads EAGVAQSPRYKIIEKRQSVAFWCNPISGHATLYWYQQILGQGPKLLIQFQNNGVVDDSQLPKDRFSAERLKGVDSTLKIQPAKLEDSAVYLCASSFVWGRGTDTQYFGPGTRLTVL.

This clonotype was detected only a few times. The genes are TRBV15 and TRBJ1-5; D unresolved. With 0 bases removed from V and 1 base from J, the gap between germline ends came to 16 bases. The CDR3 spans 18 residues. CDR1 is LNHNV, CDR2 YYDKDF, per germline (reference sequence). Here the CDR3 DNA reads TGTGCCACCAGCAGAGATCAATCGGGTACGGCGAGCAATCAGCCCCAGCATTTT. This translates into CATSRDQSGTASNQPQHF.

This clonotype came up once. The chain links TRBV15 to TRBJ2-7, with 7 nucleotides matching TRBD2. Germline lookup yields CDR1 LNHNV and CDR2 YYDKDF (reference sequence). Trimming removed 0 bases from V and 4 bases from J; junction bases left unmatched: 3. This CDR3 has 14 residues. The CDR3 nucleotides are TGTGCCACCAGCAGAGAGCAGGGAGGGTACGAGCAGTACTTC. Amino acid sequence: CATSREQGGYEQYF.

The chain is built from TRBV20-1 and TRBJ2-3; unclear D gene. The ends were cut back, 3 bases at V and 2 bases at J, with 21 bases in the middle. The CDR3 runs 17 residues. CDR1 DFQATT and CDR2 SNEGSKA come from the germline V gene (reference sequence). CDR3 nucleotide sequence: TGCAGTGCTAGGGTACCCTCTTCTAGTACTTACACAGATACGCAGTATTTT. Amino acids: CSARVPSSSTYTDTQYF.

The genes are TRBV11-3 and TRBJ2-1; D not resolved. Looked up from germline, CDR1 is SGHNT and CDR2 is YENEEA. Trimming stripped 4 bases from V and 3 bases from J, with 4 bases between. CDR3 size: 12 residues. As DNA, the CDR3 is TGTGCCAGCAGCTCGATCTACAATGAGCAGTTCTTC. Its translation: CASSSIYNEQFF.

The chain uses TRBV4-3 and TRBJ2-1, with no clear D. V was shortened by 1 base and J by 3 bases, with 7 bases between the two germline ends. The germline CDR1 and CDR2 sequences are LGHNA and YSLEER. This CDR3 has 14 residues. CDR3 DNA: TGCGCCAGCAGCCAAGGGCAGTTCTACAATGAGCAGTTCTTC. Residues: CASSQGQFYNEQFF.

The chain has TRBV4-2 and TRBJ2-5, with D uncertain. Germline CDR1 is LGHNA and CDR2 is YNFKEQ. This CDR3 contains 13 residues. Trimming shortened V by 0 bases and J by 4 bases, and 6 bases separated the two germline ends. This CDR3 reads CASSQDWGETQYF. In nucleotides, the CDR3 is TGTGCCAGCAGCCAAGATTGGGGAGAGACCCAGTACTTC.

As DNA, the CDR3 is TGTGCCATCAGTGAGTCGGCTACCCTGTCGGTTAGGGAAGCTTTCTTT. This gives the protein CAISESATLSVREAFF. The chain joins TRBV10-3 to TRBJ1-1; D remains ambiguous. The CDR3 spans 16 residues. CDR1 is ENHRY and CDR2 is SYGVKD in the germline V gene. Trimming took off 0 bases at V and 8 bases at J, with 19 bases between the two ends.